A single sample gave rise to the 25 T cell receptor beta chains below, sequenced in a study of blood T cell repertoires in COVID-19. The table came from immunoSEQ multiplex PCR; TCRdb's copy has only in-frame clones and leaves some out. Of fewer than 90,000 clones listed, 72% are singletons. Sequencing was done on a sample of peripheral blood. The receptors were sampled from a woman of 80 years or more with acute or convalescent COVID-19.

This clone was counted between two and nine times. J is TRBJ1-2 and V is TRBV7-3; maybe TRBD1 (6 bases). Looked up from germline, CDR1 is SGHTA and CDR2 is FQGTGA. The V end lost 2 bases, the J end lost 2 bases, and 21 bases lay between the germline ends. This CDR3 has 18 amino acids. This chain's CDR3 is CASSLVGGPQGMNYGYTF. CDR3 in DNA: TGTGCCAGCAGCTTAGTAGGAGGCCCACAGGGTATGAACTATGGCTACACCTTC.

This chain joins TRBV6-2 or TRBV6-3 and TRBJ1-2; tentatively, D is TRBD1 (6 bases). Germline V gives CDR1 MNHEY, CDR2 SVGEGT. The CDR3 spans 13 residues. The germline V and J ends were trimmed by 4 bases and 8 bases, with 14 bases remaining between them. The CDR3 here is CASSLSGAQGYTF. In DNA, the CDR3 is TGTGCCAGCAGTTTATCAGGGGCGCAAGGCTACACCTTC.

The V gene is TRBV18, the J gene TRBJ1-1; 10 bases are a match to TRBD1. Germline CDR1 KGHSH, CDR2 LQKENI. This CDR3 comprises 15 residues. Trimming at V came to 3 bases and at J to 0 bases, leaving 1 base not matched to a gene. The CDR3 region has the DNA TGTGCCAGCTCACCGGGGACAGGGGTGAACACTGAAGCTTTCTTT. Protein product: CASSPGTGVNTEAFF.

The sample holds many counts of this clone. This chain uses TRBV5-8 with TRBJ2-7; weak D call: TRBD1 (6 bases). V lost 3 bases, J lost 4 bases, and 17 bases lay in between. The germline CDR1 and CDR2 sequences are SGHTS and YDEGEE. The CDR3 runs to 15 residues. The CDR3 reads CASSSGASGAYEQYF. The CDR3 coding sequence is TGTGCCAGCAGCTCAGGGGCATCAGGGGCTTACGAGCAGTACTTC.

The rearrangement links TRBV19 to TRBJ2-7, with 11 nucleotides matching TRBD1. The CDR3 is 16 amino acids. CDR1 and CDR2 from the germline V gene are LNHDA and SQIVND (reference sequence). The V segment lost 5 bases and the J segment 3 bases; nucleotides outside the gene matches: 9. CDR3 bases: TGTGCCAGTAGTCCGGGACAGGGGGAGAAAGGCTACGAGCAGTACTTC. It yields the protein CASSPGQGEKGYEQYF.

V and J are TRBV6-2 or TRBV6-3 and TRBJ1-1; 9 bases align to TRBD1. The CDR3 loop spans 14 amino acids. Germline trimming cut 4 bases from V and 7 bases from J; bases unmatched to any gene: 7. CDR1 and CDR2 (germline): MNHEY, SVGEGT. CDR3 amino acids: CASSSRQGGIEAFF. The CDR3 DNA reads as TGTGCCAGCAGTTCCCGACAGGGGGGGATTGAAGCTTTCTTT.

This clone showed up just a few times. The chain is built from TRBV7-8 and TRBJ1-1; unclear D gene. V was cut by 0 bases and J by 5 bases, with 19 bases left in between. The CDR3 runs to 17 residues. The germline V gene has CDR1 SGHVS and CDR2 FQNEAQ. The CDR3 coding sequence is TGTGCCAGCAGCTTAGCCCCCGGTCGCCAGCGTGGGACTGAAGCTTTCTTT. This gives the protein CASSLAPGRQRGTEAFF.

This clone has more than one count but fewer than ten. The chain joins TRBV2 to TRBJ2-1; D might be TRBD2 (5 bases). Trimming left V 2 bases short and J 3 bases short, with 11 bases between. The CDR3 totals 15 residues. CDR1 and CDR2 (germline): SNHLY, FYNNEI. The CDR3 sequence is CASSEISSYYNEQFF. DNA of the CDR3: TGTGCCAGCAGTGAAATTTCTAGCTACTACAATGAGCAGTTCTTC.

In this sample, this clone turned up once. The rearrangement uses TRBV2 and TRBJ2-1; 7 nucleotides agree with TRBD2. The germline V gene encodes CDR1 SNHLY and CDR2 FYNNEI. Germline trimming cut 7 bases from V and 3 bases from J; bases unmatched to any gene: 15. This CDR3 region has 17 residues. In DNA form, the CDR3 reads TGTGCCAGCACCCTGAGCGGCGGGAGTTTCGGCTACAATGAGCAGTTCTTC. This encodes CASTLSGGSFGYNEQFF.

This chain uses TRBV27 with TRBJ2-2, with D possibly being TRBD2 (5 bases). Between the trimmed V and J ends, which lost 4 bases and 7 bases, there was a span of 13 bases. CDR1 and CDR2 from the germline V gene are MNHEY and SMNVEV (reference sequence). This CDR3 is built from 14 residues. The CDR3 here is CASSSGREGGELFF. The CDR3 DNA reads TGTGCCAGCAGTTCGGGTAGAGAGGGCGGGGAGCTGTTTTTT.

This rearrangement joins TRBV7-3 to TRBJ2-2; 8 bases map to TRBD2. The CDR3 runs to 14 residues. With 6 bases clipped from V and 1 base from J, the junction kept 1 base outside the gene matches. CDR1 and CDR2 from the germline V gene are SGHTA and FQGTGA. The CDR3 loop is CASRRGENTGELFF. CDR3 nucleotides: TGTGCCAGCAGGCGGGGGGAGAACACCGGGGAGCTGTTTTTT.

The chain employs TRBV6-2 or TRBV6-3 and TRBJ2-5; the D gene is possibly TRBD2 (6 bases). Germline assignment: CDR1 MNHEY and CDR2 SVGEGT. The CDR3 extends over 14 amino acids. Trimming cost V 6 bases and J 5 bases, with 16 bases left between them. CDR3 loop: CASSQSGLWETQYF. The CDR3 region has the DNA TGTGCCAGCAGCCAGTCGGGACTGTGGGAGACCCAGTACTTC.

This clone was recorded a few times. The rearrangement joins TRBV4-3 to TRBJ2-1; 11 bases line up with TRBD1. Germline V gene data show CDR1 as LGHNA and CDR2 as YSLEER. J was trimmed by 6 bases and V by 6 bases; bases with no gene match: 4. The CDR3 has 14 residues. The CDR3 loop is CASSRTGGRNEQFF. For the CDR3, the DNA is TGCGCCAGCAGTCGGACAGGGGGCCGCAATGAGCAGTTCTTC.

This clone was found once. V usage is TRBV7-8 and J usage is TRBJ1-5; D remains ambiguous. Trimming shortened V by 0 bases and J by 0 bases, and 18 bases separated the two germline ends. This CDR3 has 19 amino acids. Per germline, CDR1 SGHVS and CDR2 FQNEAQ. In DNA form, the CDR3 reads TGTGCCAGCAGCTTAGCGCAGAGCACGGGATCTTATAGCAATCAGCCCCAGCATTTT. It yields the protein CASSLAQSTGSYSNQPQHF.

The chain joins TRBV18 to TRBJ1-1, with a weak D call TRBD1 (6 bases). The CDR3 has 15 amino acids. V was trimmed by 3 bases and J by 8 bases, leaving 19 bases between them. Per germline, CDR1 KGHSH and CDR2 LQKENI. The CDR3 sequence: CASSPTGQSSEEAFF. The DNA for the CDR3 is TGTGCCAGCTCACCGACAGGACAGTCCTCGGAGGAAGCTTTCTTT.

The rearrangement joins TRBV6-6 to TRBJ1-2, with 8 nucleotides matching TRBD1. The germline gives CDR1 MNHNY, CDR2 SVGAGI (reference sequence). The CDR3 is made up of 14 amino acids. The ends lost 7 bases at V and 4 bases at J; junction bases unmatched: 8. CDR3 residues: CASNPTGDGYGYTF. CDR3 in DNA: TGTGCCAGCAATCCGACAGGGGACGGCTATGGCTACACCTTC.

By frequency in the sample, this clone is medium-sized. V and J are TRBV6-5 and TRBJ1-1; the D is unclear. Germline loops: CDR1 MNHEY, CDR2 SVGAGI. Trimming shortened V by 4 bases and J by 1 base, and 7 bases separated the two germline ends. The CDR3 loop spans 13 amino acids. CDR3 residues: CASSLARNTEAFF. CDR3 nucleotides: TGTGCCAGCAGTTTGGCCAGGAACACTGAAGCTTTCTTT.

This clone was seen ten or more times. The chain is built from TRBV11-2 and TRBJ1-2; 10 bases fit TRBD1. Losses at the gene ends were 4 bases for V and 3 bases for J; bases not matched to a gene: 5. The CDR3 contains 15 residues. Germline V gene sequence: CDR1 SGHAT, CDR2 FQNNGV. The CDR3 DNA follows: TGTGCCAGCAGCTCGTACGGGACAGGGGACTATGGCTACACCTTC. This translates into CASSSYGTGDYGYTF.

This chain connects TRBV3-1 (or the pseudogene TRBV3-2) to TRBJ1-2; D may be TRBD1 (5 bases). V was shortened by 1 base and J by 5 bases, with 14 bases between the two germline ends. There are 15 residues in the CDR3. In germline, CDR1 is LGHDT, CDR2 YNNKEL (reference sequence). CDR3 sequence reads: CASSQVSAGIYGYTF. The CDR3 DNA is TGTGCCAGCAGCCAAGTCTCAGCAGGGATTTATGGCTACACCTTC.

This sequence joins TRBV10-3 and TRBJ2-7; 8 bases match TRBD1. The CDR3 sequence is 13 residues long. CDR1 and CDR2 from the germline V gene are ENHRY and SYGVKD. V was clipped by 5 bases and J by 5 bases; unmatched bases: 5. The CDR3 protein is CAISKTGADEQYF. Here the CDR3 DNA reads TGTGCCATCAGTAAGACAGGGGCCGACGAGCAGTACTTC.

Ten or more counts support this clone. The V and J genes are TRBV6-6 and TRBJ2-7; 7 bases fit TRBD1. Germline values: CDR1 MNHNY, CDR2 SVGAGI (reference sequence). The CDR3 spans 15 residues. The junction had 2 bases not matched to a gene; V was cut back by 0 bases and J by 0 bases. The CDR3 region has the DNA TGTGCCAGCAGTTACTCACAGGGGAGCTCCTACGAGCAGTACTTC. Its translation: CASSYSQGSSYEQYF.

The chain is built from TRBV11-2 and TRBJ1-1, with TRBD1 as a possible D gene (6 bases). Germline V gene data show CDR1 as SGHAT and CDR2 as FQNNGV. V was pared by 2 bases and J by 1 base, with 8 bases between. The CDR3 totals 14 residues. The CDR3 coding sequence is TGTGCCAGCAGCTTACAGGGGTGGAACACTGAAGCTTTCTTT. It codes for CASSLQGWNTEAFF.

The genes are TRBV6-2 or TRBV6-3 and TRBJ2-3; TRBD2 agrees at 7 bases. CDR1 is MNHEY, CDR2 SVGEGT, per germline. This CDR3 contains 16 residues. V gave up 2 bases and J gave up 4 bases; unmatched junction bases: 9. DNA of the CDR3: TGTGCCAGCAGTTACGGTCAGGAGGGAGGGGCAGATACGCAGTATTTT. Its translation: CASSYGQEGGADTQYF.

This sequence joins TRBV27 and TRBJ2-1; TRBD2 might be the D (5 bases). The CDR3 runs to 14 residues. Germline-derived CDR1 and CDR2 are MNHEY and SMNVEV (reference sequence). V lost 0 bases, J lost 4 bases, and 7 bases lay in between. Here the CDR3 reads CASSLSGRYNEQFF. Written as DNA, the CDR3 is TGTGCCAGCAGTTTATCTGGGAGATACAATGAGCAGTTCTTC.

This clone was seen many times. The chain joins TRBV12-5 to TRBJ2-5; no reliable D call. CDR1 LGHNT and CDR2 FRNRAP come from the germline V gene. CDR3 size: 13 residues. The V end lost 3 bases, the J end lost 4 bases, and 9 bases lay between the germline ends. The CDR3 DNA follows: TGTGCTAGTGGTTTTTGGGCAACAGAGACCCAGTACTTC. Protein sequence: CASGFWATETQYF.